These 23 T cell receptor beta chains share one sample of origin, sequenced in a study of OX40 agonist ivuxolimab in advanced cancers. TCRdb's table, derived via immunoSEQ multiplex PCR, lists solely in-frame clones and lacks some. The sample holds roughly 58,000 clones; roughly 84% are singletons and the top ten take about 0.65%. The input for sequencing was CD4+ or CD8+ T cells sorted from blood, taken in a trial of the OX40 agonist ivuxolimab. The receptors stem from an adult with an advanced solid tumor such as melanoma, head and neck, liver or kidney cancer.

The V and J genes are TRBV29-1 and TRBJ1-2; D may be TRBD1 (6 bases). This CDR3 is 12 amino acids long. In germline, CDR1 is SQVTM, CDR2 ANQGSEA. V was clipped by 7 bases and J by 1 base, with 10 bases between them. The DNA of the CDR3 is TGCAGCGCCAAGGGGGGTAACTATGGCTACACCTTC. This gives the protein CSAKGGNYGYTF.

J is TRBJ2-3 and V is TRBV28; maybe TRBD2 (6 bases). This CDR3 contains 15 residues. V was clipped by 5 bases and J by 1 base, with 13 bases between them. In germline, CDR1 is MDHEN, CDR2 SYDVKM. CDR3 DNA: TGTGCCAGCAGTCGGCCGGGAGCGGGCACAGATACGCAGTATTTT. Its translation: CASSRPGAGTDTQYF.

The table lists this clone with a few counts. Here the CDR3 reads CARSLVPGTGGFANTGELFF. The CDR3 DNA reads TGTGCCAGAAGCTTGGTCCCGGGGACAGGGGGGTTCGCGAACACCGGGGAGCTGTTTTTT. The rearrangement joins TRBV5-3 to TRBJ2-2; 11 bases map to TRBD1. TRBV5-3 is sorted into the ORF group, with uncertain function. V trimming: 0 bases; J trimming: 0 bases; junction bases outside the gene matches: 10. The CDR3 extends over 20 amino acids.

This sequence joins TRBV6-1 and TRBJ2-7; 7 bases map to TRBD1. This CDR3 spans 15 amino acids. V was pared by 5 bases and J by 0 bases, with 7 bases of the junction left unmatched. The germline CDR1 and CDR2 sequences are MNHNS and SASEGT. Here the CDR3 reads CASSQTGTDSYEQYF. The DNA for the CDR3 is TGTGCCAGCAGTCAGACCGGGACAGACTCCTACGAGCAGTACTTC.

V and J are TRBV5-5 and TRBJ2-5; TRBD2 matches 10 bases. Per the germline V gene, CDR1 is SGHKS and CDR2 is YYEKEE (reference sequence). This CDR3 has 16 amino acids. V shed 4 bases and J 1 base; nucleotides not matched to a gene: 7. DNA for the CDR3: TGTGCCAGCAGCCCCACTAGCGGGAAAACCCAAGAGACCCAGTACTTC. Its protein product is CASSPTSGKTQETQYF.

CDR3 sequence: CAISATSGRYEQYF. The CDR3 nucleotides read TGTGCCATCAGCGCCACTAGCGGGAGGTACGAGCAGTACTTC. The J gene is TRBJ2-7, the V gene TRBV10-3, with 12 bases aligning to TRBD2. This CDR3 is built from 14 residues. Germline values: CDR1 ENHRY, CDR2 SYGVKD. The junction had 4 bases not matched to a gene; V was cut back by 6 bases and J by 4 bases.

This sequence joins TRBV19 and TRBJ2-1; 12 nucleotides align to TRBD2. Losses at the gene ends were 5 bases for V and 1 base for J; bases not matched to a gene: 15. The CDR3 extends over 20 amino acids. The germline CDR1 and CDR2 sequences are LNHDA and SQIVND (reference sequence). In DNA form, the CDR3 reads TGTGCCAGTAGTCGATCTACGACTAGCGGGGGCCAGCCTTCCTACAATGAGCAGTTCTTC. Encoded protein: CASSRSTTSGGQPSYNEQFF.

The chain is built from TRBV19 and TRBJ1-2; D is ambiguous. CDR1 and CDR2 (germline): LNHDA, SQIVND (reference sequence). V lost 0 bases and J lost 8, with 16 bases in between. The CDR3 loop spans 15 amino acids. The CDR3 region is CASSIDRYGIYGYTF. As DNA, the CDR3 is TGTGCCAGTAGTATAGATCGTTACGGGATATACGGCTACACCTTC.

The chain uses TRBV29-1 and TRBJ2-1; 7 bases are shared with TRBD2. The CDR3 runs 15 residues. Losses at the gene ends were 4 bases for V and 10 bases for J; bases not matched to a gene: 16. Germline V gene sequence: CDR1 SQVTM, CDR2 ANQGSEA. The CDR3 protein is CSVGLGRAARLEQFF. The CDR3, as DNA: TGCAGCGTTGGCTTAGGGAGGGCCGCGAGACTAGAGCAGTTCTTC.

The CDR3 DNA is TGTGCCATCAGTGAGTCCCCCCCGGGAAAGGCTGAAAAACTGTTTTTT. Encoded protein: CAISESPPGKAEKLFF. The chain is built from TRBV10-3 and TRBJ1-4; D ambiguous. This CDR3 contains 16 residues. V lost 0 bases, J lost 7 bases, and 15 bases lay in between. The germline V gene encodes CDR1 ENHRY and CDR2 SYGVKD.

The chain recombines TRBV6-1 with TRBJ1-1; D call uncertain. This CDR3 contains 15 residues. Trimming removed 4 bases from V and 1 base from J, with 13 bases in between. Per germline, CDR1 MNHNS and CDR2 SASEGT. The DNA of the CDR3 is TGTGCCAGCAGTGGATTAGAAGGGCCGAACACTGAAGCTTTCTTT. It translates to CASSGLEGPNTEAFF.

CDR3 nucleotide sequence: TGCGCCAGCAGCTTGAAAGACCTGAGCTCTGGAAACACCATATATTTT. Translated: CASSLKDLSSGNTIYF. The V and J genes are TRBV5-1 and TRBJ1-3, with D hard to call. Trimming left V 1 base short and J 0 bases short, with 11 bases between. Germline V gene lookup returns CDR1 SGHRS and CDR2 YFSETQ. This CDR3 has 16 residues.

The chain couples TRBV7-6 to TRBJ2-1; 11 bases are a match to TRBD2. CDR1 SGHVS and CDR2 FNYEAQ come from the germline V gene. The CDR3 contains 18 residues. V lost 3 bases and J lost 6; bases outside the gene matches: 13. DNA of the CDR3: TGTGCCAGCAGCTTGGGGGGTCTTAGCGGGAGGGTGAGCAATGAGCAGTTCTTC. Translated: CASSLGGLSGRVSNEQFF.

The chain couples TRBV2 to TRBJ2-2; 12 positions agree with TRBD1. The CDR3 sequence is 15 residues long. The germline V gene encodes CDR1 SNHLY and CDR2 FYNNEI. Losses at the gene ends were 6 bases for V and 4 bases for J; bases not matched to a gene: 3. Written as DNA, the CDR3 is TGTGCCAGCAGGGGACAGGGGGCAGTCACCGGGGAGCTGTTTTTT. Protein sequence: CASRGQGAVTGELFF.

This clone was recorded a few times. This sequence joins TRBV1 and TRBJ2-7; the D segment call TRBD2 is taken from the table without a DNA check. TRBV1 has pseudogene status. The CDR3 totals 16 residues. CDR3 nucleotides: TGCACCAGCAGCCAGCCCTTCGCGACTGTAACCTACGAGCAGTACTTC. This gives the protein CTSSQPFATVTYEQYF.

The rearrangement links TRBV5-4 to TRBJ2-1; D uncertain. The V end lost 4 bases, the J end lost 7 bases, and 9 bases lay between the germline ends. CDR3 size: 12 residues. Germline loops: CDR1 SGHNT, CDR2 YYREEE (reference sequence). CDR3 sequence: CASSGRSNEQFF. The CDR3, as DNA: TGTGCCAGCAGCGGGCGGAGTAATGAGCAGTTCTTC.

In this sample, this clone turned up once. The V call is TRBV18, the J call TRBJ1-1; 8 bases are a match to TRBD1. The CDR3 is 16 residues long. Germline trimming cut 3 bases from V and 1 base from J; bases unmatched to any gene: 7. Looked up from germline, CDR1 is KGHSH and CDR2 is LQKENI. This CDR3 reads CASSPIVDRGNTEAFF. The DNA for the CDR3 is TGTGCCAGCTCACCCATTGTAGACAGGGGGAACACTGAAGCTTTCTTT.

This clone was picked up one time. The J gene is TRBJ2-1, the V gene TRBV18; 12 bases are shared with TRBD2. From germline, CDR1 is KGHSH and CDR2 LQKENI. The V gene end was trimmed by 1 base and the J gene end by 5 bases; junction bases not matched to a gene: 9. The CDR3 extends over 18 amino acids. In DNA form, the CDR3 reads TGTGCCAGCTCACCACAAGGACTAGCGGGAAACCCCCACAATGAGCAGTTCTTC. This sequence encodes CASSPQGLAGNPHNEQFF.

The V and J genes are TRBV11-2 and TRBJ2-3; tentatively, D is TRBD1 or TRBD2 (5 bases each). Trimming stripped 4 bases from V and 5 bases from J, with 19 bases between. Germline CDR1 and CDR2: SGHAT and FQNNGV. The length of the CDR3 is 16 residues. CDR3 in amino acids: CASSSGIQGDIDTQYF. For the CDR3, the DNA is TGTGCCAGCAGCTCCGGGATCCAGGGAGATATAGATACGCAGTATTTT.

The CDR3 bases are TGTGCCAGCAGCTTAGGAGGGAGCGTTTCCTACGAGCAGTACTTC. Residues: CASSLGGSVSYEQYF. The chain combines TRBV7-8 with TRBJ2-7, with D maybe TRBD2 (5 bases). Germline values: CDR1 SGHVS, CDR2 FQNEAQ. Deletions cut 1 base from V and 1 base from J, with 11 bases between. The CDR3 totals 15 residues.

Notes on this clone: Within the sample, other DNA sequences also encode this same CDR3. The CDR3 here is CASSLARRDTQYF. CDR3 DNA sequence: TGTGCCAGCAGCTTGGCTAGGAGGGATACGCAGTATTTT. V gene TRBV5-6 combines with J gene TRBJ2-3; a possible D gene is TRBD2 (5 bases). The germline gives CDR1 SGHDT, CDR2 YYEEEE. With 0 bases removed from V and 6 bases from J, the gap between germline ends came to 8 bases. CDR3 size: 13 residues.

This clone has just a few counts. The chain uses TRBV15 and TRBJ1-5; D ambiguous. V lost 1 base and J 7 bases, leaving 8 bases between the germline ends. The germline V gene has CDR1 LNHNV and CDR2 YYDKDF (reference sequence). The CDR3 loop spans 13 amino acids. The CDR3 coding sequence is TGTGCCACCAGCAGAGTTTCAGAACAGCCCCAGCATTTT. Translated, it gives CATSRVSEQPQHF. The variable domain in full, completed from reference TRBV15 and TRBJ1-5, reads DAMVIQNPRYQVTQFGKPVTLSCSQTLNHNVMYWYQQKSSQAPKLLFHYYDKDFNNEADTPDNFQSRRPNTSFCFLDIRSPGLGDTAMYLCATSRVSEQPQHFGDGTRLSIL.

This clone was detected only once. This chain links TRBV5-5 with TRBJ2-2; D might be TRBD1 (5 bases). Trimming stripped 0 bases from V and 7 bases from J, with 10 bases between. The germline CDR1 and CDR2 sequences are SGHKS and YYEKEE (reference sequence). This CDR3 region has 14 residues. CDR3 in amino acids: CASSLGRADGELFF. The CDR3 bases are TGTGCCAGCAGCTTGGGCAGGGCGGACGGGGAGCTGTTTTTT.